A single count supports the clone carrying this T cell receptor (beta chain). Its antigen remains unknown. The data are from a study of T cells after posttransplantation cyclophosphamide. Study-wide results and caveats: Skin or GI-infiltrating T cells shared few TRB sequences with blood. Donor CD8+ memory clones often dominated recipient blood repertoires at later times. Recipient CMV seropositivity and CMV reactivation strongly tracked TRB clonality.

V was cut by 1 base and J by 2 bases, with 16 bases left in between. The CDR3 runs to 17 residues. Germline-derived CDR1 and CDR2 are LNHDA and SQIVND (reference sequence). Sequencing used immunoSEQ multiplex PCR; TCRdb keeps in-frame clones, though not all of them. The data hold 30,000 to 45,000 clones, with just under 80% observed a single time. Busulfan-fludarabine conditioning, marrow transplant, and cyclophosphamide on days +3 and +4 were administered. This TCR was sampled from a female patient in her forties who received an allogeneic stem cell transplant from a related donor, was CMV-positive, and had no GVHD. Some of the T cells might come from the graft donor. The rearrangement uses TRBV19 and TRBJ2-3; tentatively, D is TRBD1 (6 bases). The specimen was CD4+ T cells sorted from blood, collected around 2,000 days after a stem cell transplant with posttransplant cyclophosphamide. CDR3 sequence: CASSIGGSGELTDTQYF. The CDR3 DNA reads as TGTGCCAGTAGTATAGGCGGCTCAGGGGAACTCACAGATACGCAGTATTTT.